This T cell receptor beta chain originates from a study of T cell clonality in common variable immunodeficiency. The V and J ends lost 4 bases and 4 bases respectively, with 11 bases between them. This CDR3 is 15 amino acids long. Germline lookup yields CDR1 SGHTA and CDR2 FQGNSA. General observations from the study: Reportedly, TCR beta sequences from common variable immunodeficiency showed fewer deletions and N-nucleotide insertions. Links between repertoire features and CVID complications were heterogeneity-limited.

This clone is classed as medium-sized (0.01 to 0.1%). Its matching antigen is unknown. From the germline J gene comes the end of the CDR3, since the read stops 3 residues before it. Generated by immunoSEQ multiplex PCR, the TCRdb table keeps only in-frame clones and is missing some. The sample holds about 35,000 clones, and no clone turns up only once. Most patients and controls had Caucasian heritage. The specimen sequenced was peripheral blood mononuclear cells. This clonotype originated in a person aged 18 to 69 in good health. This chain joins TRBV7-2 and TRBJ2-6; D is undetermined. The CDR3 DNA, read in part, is TGTGCCAGCAGCTCCGGGTACACGGGGGCCAACGTC. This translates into CASSSGYTGANV. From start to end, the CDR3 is CASSSGYTGANVLTF.